Listed here are 16 T cell receptor beta chains from one sample, sequenced in a study of T-cell memory formation after mild COVID-19. Each CDR3 protein is one row after TCRdb ran MiXCR on the 5' RACE reads. Of approximately 390,000 distinct CDR3 sequences listed, 16% are singletons. The sequencing input was PBMCs or a T cell subset sorted from them (not recorded which). The receptors were gathered from a man between 18 and 29 years old who had mild COVID-19 (a few samples of this study predate the infection). Cell type and time point are not known.

The V gene is TRBV20-1, the J gene TRBJ2-7; TRBD1 agrees at 8 bases. The CDR3 is made up of 14 amino acids. J lost 1 base, V lost 6 bases, and 8 bases had no gene match. Germline V gene lookup returns CDR1 DFQATT and CDR2 SNEGSKA (reference sequence). The CDR3 here is CSAGDRRGSYEQYF. The CDR3 bases are TGCAGTGCCGGGGACAGGAGGGGATCCTACGAGCAGTACTTC.

This clonotype was recorded a few times. The rearrangement links TRBV30 to TRBJ2-5, with D tentatively TRBD1 (5 bases). V shed 5 bases and J shed 1 base, with 11 bases lying between them. CDR1 and CDR2 from the germline V gene are GTSNPN and SVGIG (reference sequence). CDR3 length: 13 amino acids. The CDR3 bases are TGTGCCTGGCGTGGGGCAGCCCAAGAGACCCAGTACTTC. Protein sequence: CAWRGAAQETQYF.

This clonotype came up a few times. V and J are TRBV5-1 and TRBJ2-7; the match to TRBD1 covers 7 bases. This CDR3 region has 14 residues. J was trimmed by 6 bases and V by 4 bases; bases with no gene match: 10. Germline lookup yields CDR1 SGHRS and CDR2 YFSETQ. Here the CDR3 DNA reads TGCGCCAGCAGCCCCCGACCTAACAGGGGCGAGCAGTACTTC. Translation gives CASSPRPNRGEQYF.

The sample holds a few counts of this clonotype. The chain uses TRBV14 and TRBJ1-4; D remains unclear. From germline, CDR1 is SGHDN and CDR2 FVKESK. CDR3 length equals 13 residues. The V end lost 3 bases, the J end lost 4 bases, and 6 bases lay between the germline ends. The CDR3 DNA reads as TGTGCCAGCAGCCATCAACGTAATGAAAAACTGTTTTTT. Protein: CASSHQRNEKLFF.

This clonotype was seen more than once but under ten times. The chain combines TRBV19 with TRBJ1-5; TRBD1 is a possible D gene (5 bases). Germline V lookup: CDR1 LNHDA, CDR2 SQIVND (reference sequence). V shed 3 bases and J shed 7 bases, with 22 bases lying between them. The CDR3 covers 17 residues. The CDR3 DNA follows: TGTGCCAGTAGTATTCGGGCGGACAAGAAGACCGGCCAGCCCCAGCATTTT. It encodes CASSIRADKKTGQPQHF. Combining the CDR3 with reference TRBV19 and TRBJ1-5 gives the whole variable domain DGGITQSPKYLFRKEGQNVTLSCEQNLNHDAMYWYRQDPGQGLRLIYYSQIVNDFQKGDIAEGYSVSREKKESFPLTVTSAQKNPTAFYLCASSIRADKKTGQPQHFGDGTRLSIL.

This clonotype has only a few counts. The chain recombines TRBV19 with TRBJ2-1; 11 positions match TRBD2. This CDR3 is 14 amino acids long. V shed 3 bases, J shed 9 bases, and the junction held 4 bases outside the gene matches. From germline, CDR1 is LNHDA and CDR2 SQIVND (reference sequence). The CDR3: CASSILAGGFEQFF. For the CDR3, the DNA is TGTGCCAGTAGTATTCTAGCGGGGGGTTTTGAGCAGTTCTTC.

This clonotype has a single count. The rearrangement uses TRBV2 and TRBJ2-3; D may be TRBD2 (6 bases). The ends were cut back, 6 bases at V and 6 bases at J, with 13 bases in the middle. This CDR3 spans 13 amino acids. Per the germline V gene, CDR1 is SNHLY and CDR2 is FYNNEI. The CDR3 loop reads CASRSWSGDTQYF. The CDR3 DNA reads TGTGCCAGCAGATCGTGGAGCGGGGATACGCAGTATTTT.

This clonotype was seen only a few times. V and J are TRBV7-3 and TRBJ2-3, with D perhaps TRBD1 (5 bases). There are 18 residues in the CDR3. Trimming took 3 bases from V and 4 from J, leaving 23 bases between them. Germline V gives CDR1 SGHTA, CDR2 FQGTGA. The CDR3 is CASSFLAGTQGGADTQYF. The CDR3 bases are TGTGCCAGCAGCTTCCTTGCCGGAACGCAGGGTGGCGCAGATACGCAGTATTTT.

This clonotype was observed a few times. This sequence joins TRBV6-5 and TRBJ1-1, with D possibly being TRBD1 (6 bases). Germline V gene data show CDR1 as MNHEY and CDR2 as SVGAGI. The CDR3 is 16 amino acids. Deletions cut 5 bases from V and 12 bases from J, with 28 bases between. This CDR3 is CASSPEGVLMMRTTFF. Here the CDR3 DNA reads TGTGCCAGCAGTCCCGAGGGGGTCCTCATGATGAGGACGACTTTCTTT.

This clonotype showed up many times. The chain joins TRBV6-1 to TRBJ1-1; 7 bases match TRBD1. CDR3 length: 14 amino acids. The trim removed 3 bases at V and 4 bases at J, leaving 5 bases unmatched. Germline V gene lookup returns CDR1 MNHNS and CDR2 SASEGT. The CDR3 loop reads CASSENRGSTEAFF. In DNA form, the CDR3 reads TGTGCCAGCAGTGAGAACAGGGGAAGCACTGAAGCTTTCTTT.

This clonotype turned up a few times. V is TRBV7-9 and J is TRBJ2-2; TRBD2 agrees at 8 bases. The trim removed 7 bases at V and 6 bases at J, leaving 7 bases unmatched. Germline CDR1 SEHNR, CDR2 FQNEAQ (reference sequence). The CDR3 extends over 14 amino acids. The CDR3 spells CASKLLAAAGELFF. CDR3 sequence (DNA): TGTGCCAGCAAACTACTAGCGGCCGCCGGGGAGCTGTTTTTT. Full variable domain (missing parts from reference TRBV7-9 and TRBJ2-2): DTGVSQNPRHKITKRGQNVTFRCDPISEHNRLYWYRQTLGQGPEFLTYFQNEAQLEKSRLLSDRFSAERPKGSFSTLEIQRTEQGDSAMYLCASKLLAAAGELFFGEGSRLTVL.

The table lists this clonotype with a few counts. The V call is TRBV4-3, the J call TRBJ2-2; 10 bases line up with TRBD1. The CDR3 has 16 residues. The J segment lost 7 bases and the V segment lost 2 bases, leaving 7 bases of the junction unmatched. Looked up from germline, CDR1 is LGHNA and CDR2 is YSLEER. CDR3 sequence reads: CASSQHRDRGIGELFF. The DNA of the CDR3 is TGCGCCAGCAGCCAACACCGGGACAGGGGTATCGGGGAGCTGTTTTTT.

The CDR3 reads CASSKTRGYTF. The CDR3 DNA is TGTGCCAGCAGTAAGACTAGGGGCTACACCTTC. V is TRBV5-6 and J is TRBJ1-2; D not certain. Trimming took off 5 bases at V and 8 bases at J, with 10 bases between the two ends. CDR1 and CDR2 from the germline V gene are SGHDT and YYEEEE. The CDR3 runs to 11 residues.

This clonotype was seen only a few times. This chain joins TRBV12-3 or TRBV12-4 and TRBJ1-3; D remains unclear. The V and J ends lost 6 bases and 2 bases respectively, with 8 bases between them. CDR3 length: 13 amino acids. The CDR3 is CASSIMTGNTIYF. The CDR3 region has the DNA TGTGCCAGCAGCATCATGACTGGAAACACCATATATTTT.

This chain connects TRBV29-1 to TRBJ2-3, with unresolved D. The germline V gene has CDR1 SQVTM and CDR2 ANQGSEA. Trimming removed 4 bases at V and 2 bases at J, with 7 bases between. This CDR3 spans 12 amino acids. The CDR3 loop reads CSVGPDTDTQYF. The CDR3 DNA is TGCAGCGTTGGGCCAGACACAGATACGCAGTATTTT.

The chain uses TRBV11-2 and TRBJ2-7; D not certain. V was clipped by 5 bases and J by 5 bases, with 13 bases between them. The CDR3 extends over 13 amino acids. Germline V gives CDR1 SGHAT, CDR2 FQNNGV. The CDR3 region has the DNA TGTGCCAGCAGCCCTGGGAAGATTCACGAGCAGTACTTC. It translates to CASSPGKIHEQYF.